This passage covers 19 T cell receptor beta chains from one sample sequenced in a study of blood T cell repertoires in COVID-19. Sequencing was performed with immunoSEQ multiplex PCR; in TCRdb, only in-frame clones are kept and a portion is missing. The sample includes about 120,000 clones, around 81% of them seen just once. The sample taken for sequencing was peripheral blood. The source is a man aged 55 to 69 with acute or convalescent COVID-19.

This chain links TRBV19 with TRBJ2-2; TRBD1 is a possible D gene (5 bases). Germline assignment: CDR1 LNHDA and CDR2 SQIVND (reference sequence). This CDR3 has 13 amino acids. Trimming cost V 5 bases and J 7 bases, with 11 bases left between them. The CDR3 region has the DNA TGTGCCAGTAGTTCGGACACCGGCGGGGAGCTGTTTTTT. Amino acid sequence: CASSSDTGGELFF.

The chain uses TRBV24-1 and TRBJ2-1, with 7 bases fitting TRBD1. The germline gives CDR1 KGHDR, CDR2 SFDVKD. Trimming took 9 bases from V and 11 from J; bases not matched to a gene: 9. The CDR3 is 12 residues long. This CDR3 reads CATSSWDSQQFF. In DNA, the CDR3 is TGTGCCACCTCCTCATGGGACAGCCAGCAGTTCTTC.

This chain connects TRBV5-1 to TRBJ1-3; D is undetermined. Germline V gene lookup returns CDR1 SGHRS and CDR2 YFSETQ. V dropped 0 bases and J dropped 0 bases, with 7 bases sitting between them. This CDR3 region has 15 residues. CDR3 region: CASSLGGPSGNTIYF. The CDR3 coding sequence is TGCGCCAGCAGCTTGGGAGGGCCCTCTGGAAACACCATATATTTT. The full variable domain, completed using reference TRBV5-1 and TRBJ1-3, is KAGVTQTPRYLIKTRGQQVTLSCSPISGHRSVSWYQQTPGQGLQFLFEYFSETQRNKGNFPGRFSGRQFSNSRSEMNVSTLELGDSALYLCASSLGGPSGNTIYFGEGSWLTVV.

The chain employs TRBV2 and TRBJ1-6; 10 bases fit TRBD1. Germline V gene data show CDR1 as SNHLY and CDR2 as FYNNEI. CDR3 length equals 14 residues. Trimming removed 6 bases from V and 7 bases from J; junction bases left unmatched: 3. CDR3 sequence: CASSGTGANSPLHF. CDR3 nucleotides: TGTGCCAGCAGCGGGACAGGGGCAAATTCACCCCTCCACTTT.

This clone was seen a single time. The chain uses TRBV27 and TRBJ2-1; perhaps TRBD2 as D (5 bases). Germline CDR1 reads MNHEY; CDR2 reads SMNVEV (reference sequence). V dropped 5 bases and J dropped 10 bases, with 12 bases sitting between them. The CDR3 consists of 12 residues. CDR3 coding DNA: TGTGCCAGCAGTAGGAAAGGAGGCGAGCAGTTCTTC. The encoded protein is CASSRKGGEQFF.

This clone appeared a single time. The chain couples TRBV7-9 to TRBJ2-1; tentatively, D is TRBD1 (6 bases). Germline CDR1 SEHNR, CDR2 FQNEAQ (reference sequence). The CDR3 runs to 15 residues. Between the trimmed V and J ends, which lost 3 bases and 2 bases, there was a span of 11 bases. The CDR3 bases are TGTGCCAGCAGCTTTGGGCAGGGGACCTACAATGAGCAGTTCTTC. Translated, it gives CASSFGQGTYNEQFF.

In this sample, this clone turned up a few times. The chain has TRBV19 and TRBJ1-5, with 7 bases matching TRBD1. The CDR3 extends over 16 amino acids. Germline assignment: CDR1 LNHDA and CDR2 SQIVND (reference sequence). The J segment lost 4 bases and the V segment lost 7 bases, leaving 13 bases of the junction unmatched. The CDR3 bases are TGTGCCAGTACCCCGACAGGGACGGAGAGTAATCAGCCCCAGCATTTT. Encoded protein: CASTPTGTESNQPQHF.

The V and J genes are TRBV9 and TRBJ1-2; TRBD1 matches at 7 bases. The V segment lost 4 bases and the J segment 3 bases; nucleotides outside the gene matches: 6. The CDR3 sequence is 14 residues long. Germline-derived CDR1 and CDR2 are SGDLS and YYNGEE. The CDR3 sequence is CASSSRDRYYGYTF. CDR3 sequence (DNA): TGTGCCAGCAGCAGCCGGGACAGATACTATGGCTACACCTTC.

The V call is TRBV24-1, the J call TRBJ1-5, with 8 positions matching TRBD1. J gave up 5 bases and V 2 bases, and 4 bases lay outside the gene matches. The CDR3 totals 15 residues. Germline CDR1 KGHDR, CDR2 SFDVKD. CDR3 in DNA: TGTGCCACCAGTGATTCCACAGGGGGGGATCAGCCCCAGCATTTT. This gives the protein CATSDSTGGDQPQHF.

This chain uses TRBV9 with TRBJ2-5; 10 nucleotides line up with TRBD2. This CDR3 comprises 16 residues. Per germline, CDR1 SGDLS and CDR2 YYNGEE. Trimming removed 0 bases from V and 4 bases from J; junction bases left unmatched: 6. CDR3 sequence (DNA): TGTGCCAGCAGCGTAGGAGCGGGAGGGCCGGGAGAGACCCAGTACTTC. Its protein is CASSVGAGGPGETQYF.

CDR3 loop: CASSKGPPSQDHSTHTQYF. In nucleotides, the CDR3 is TGTGCCAGCAGCAAGGGGCCGCCCAGCCAGGATCATAGCACTCATACGCAGTATTTT. The rearrangement links TRBV21-1 to TRBJ2-3; the table gives TRBD1 as D, unverified against the DNA. TRBV21-1 represents a pseudogene. There are 19 residues in the CDR3.

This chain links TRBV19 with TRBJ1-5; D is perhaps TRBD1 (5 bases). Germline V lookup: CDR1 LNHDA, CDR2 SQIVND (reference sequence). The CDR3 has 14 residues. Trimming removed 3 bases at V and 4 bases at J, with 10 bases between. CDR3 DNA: TGTGCCAGTAGTATCCGGGACTATAATCAGCCCCAGCATTTT. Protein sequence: CASSIRDYNQPQHF.

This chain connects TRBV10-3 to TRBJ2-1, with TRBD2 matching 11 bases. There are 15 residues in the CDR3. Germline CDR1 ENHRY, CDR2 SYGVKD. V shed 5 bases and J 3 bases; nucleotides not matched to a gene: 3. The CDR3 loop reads CAISLTSGSYNEQFF. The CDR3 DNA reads TGTGCCATCAGTTTAACTAGCGGGAGCTACAATGAGCAGTTCTTC.

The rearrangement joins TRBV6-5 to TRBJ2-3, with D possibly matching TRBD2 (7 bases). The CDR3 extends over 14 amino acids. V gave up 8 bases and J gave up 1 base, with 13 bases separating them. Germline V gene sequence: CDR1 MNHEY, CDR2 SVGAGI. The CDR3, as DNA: TGTGCCAGCCGAGGGGGGGCCGGCACAGATACGCAGTATTTT. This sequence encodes CASRGGAGTDTQYF.

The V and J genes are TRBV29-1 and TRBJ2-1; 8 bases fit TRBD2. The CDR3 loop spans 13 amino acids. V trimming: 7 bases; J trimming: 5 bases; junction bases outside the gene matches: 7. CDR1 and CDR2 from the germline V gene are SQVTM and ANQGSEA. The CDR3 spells CSGRGGGDNEQFF. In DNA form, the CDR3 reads TGCAGCGGCCGGGGGGGAGGAGACAATGAGCAGTTCTTC.

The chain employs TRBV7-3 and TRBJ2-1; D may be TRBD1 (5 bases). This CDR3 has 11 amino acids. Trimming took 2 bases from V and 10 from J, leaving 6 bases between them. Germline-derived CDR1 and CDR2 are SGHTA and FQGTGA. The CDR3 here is CASSLAGEQFF. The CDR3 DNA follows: TGTGCCAGCAGCTTAGCAGGGGAGCAGTTCTTC.

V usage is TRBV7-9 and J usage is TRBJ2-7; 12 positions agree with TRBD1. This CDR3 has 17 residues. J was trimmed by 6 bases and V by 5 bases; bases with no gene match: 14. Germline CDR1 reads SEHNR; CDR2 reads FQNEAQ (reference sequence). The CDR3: CASSPYPRDRGPLEQYF. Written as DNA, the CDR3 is TGTGCCAGCAGCCCATACCCACGGGACAGGGGGCCCCTCGAGCAGTACTTC.

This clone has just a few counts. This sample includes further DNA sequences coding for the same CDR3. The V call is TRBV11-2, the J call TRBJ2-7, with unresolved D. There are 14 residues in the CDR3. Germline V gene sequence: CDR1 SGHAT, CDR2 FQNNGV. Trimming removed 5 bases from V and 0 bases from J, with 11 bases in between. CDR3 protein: CASSSLRYSYEQYF. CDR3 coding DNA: TGTGCCAGCAGCAGCTTACGGTACTCCTACGAGCAGTACTTC. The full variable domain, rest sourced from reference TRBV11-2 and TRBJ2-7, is EAGVAQSPRYKIIEKRQSVAFWCNPISGHATLYWYQQILGQGPKLLIQFQNNGVVDDSQLPKDRFSAERLKGVDSTLKIQPAKLEDSAVYLCASSSLRYSYEQYFGPGTRLTVT.

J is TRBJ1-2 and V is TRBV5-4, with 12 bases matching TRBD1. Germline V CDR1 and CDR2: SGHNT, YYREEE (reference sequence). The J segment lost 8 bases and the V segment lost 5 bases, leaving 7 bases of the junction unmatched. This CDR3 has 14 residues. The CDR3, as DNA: TGTGCCAGCAGTCAACTCGGGACAGGGGGCGGCTACACCTTC. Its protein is CASSQLGTGGGYTF.